Shown below are 30 T cell receptor beta chains from a single sample sequenced in a study of T cells after yellow fever vaccination. TCRdb used MiXCR to reprocess the 5' RACE reads, holding one entry per CDR3 protein. Here the sample spans about 400,000 distinct CDR3 sequences, around 10% being singletons. Sequencing was performed on PBMCs, taken on the day of the first yellow fever vaccination. These receptors all stem from a man between 18 and 35 years old who received the YFV17D yellow fever vaccine.

In this sample, this clonotype turned up a few times. The rearrangement joins TRBV20-1 to TRBJ1-1; D is undetermined. Between the trimmed V and J ends, which lost 5 bases and 6 bases, there was a span of 16 bases. CDR3 size: 13 residues. The germline CDR1 and CDR2 sequences are DFQATT and SNEGSKA (reference sequence). The chain's CDR3 is CSAREGLGAEAFF. The CDR3 DNA sequence: TGCAGTGCTCGGGAAGGGCTTGGGGCTGAAGCTTTCTTT.

This clonotype was seen only a few times. The genes are TRBV27 and TRBJ2-7, with a weak D call TRBD1 (6 bases). CDR1 and CDR2 (germline): MNHEY, SMNVEV (reference sequence). The CDR3 length is 13 residues. V was shortened by 3 bases and J by 3 bases, with 9 bases between the two germline ends. DNA for the CDR3: TGTGCCAGCAGTTTTAGACAGGACTACGAGCAGTACTTC. Amino acids: CASSFRQDYEQYF.

This clonotype was recorded at least ten times. The chain employs TRBV12-3 or TRBV12-4 and TRBJ1-6; 10 bases are a match to TRBD1. V shed 5 bases and J 9 bases; nucleotides not matched to a gene: 7. The CDR3 is made up of 15 amino acids. The DNA for the CDR3 is TGTGCCAGCAGTCTAGGACAGGGGGGACTTTCACCCCTCCACTTT. Translating gives CASSLGQGGLSPLHF.

This clonotype was observed many times. The genes are TRBV9 and TRBJ1-2, with 8 nucleotides matching TRBD1. Germline assignment: CDR1 SGDLS and CDR2 YYNGEE. The CDR3 has 15 amino acids. J lost 1 base, V lost 0 bases, and 2 bases had no gene match. CDR3: CASSVAQGGNYGYTF. CDR3 sequence (DNA): TGTGCCAGCAGCGTAGCACAGGGGGGTAACTATGGCTACACCTTC.

At least ten counts were recorded for this clonotype. The rearrangement links TRBV29-1 to TRBJ2-5; D gene ambiguous. V was pared by 7 bases and J by 0 bases, with 9 bases between. This CDR3 has 12 amino acids. Germline CDR1 is SQVTM and CDR2 is ANQGSEA. Written as DNA, the CDR3 is TGCAGCGGCCGGAAAAACCAAGAGACCCAGTACTTC. It encodes CSGRKNQETQYF. Full variable domain (missing parts from reference TRBV29-1 and TRBJ2-5): SAVISQKPSRDICQRGTSLTIQCQVDSQVTMMFWYRQQPGQSLTLIATANQGSEATYESGFVIDKFPISRPNLTFSTLTVSNMSPEDSSIYLCSGRKNQETQYFGPGTRLLVL.

The chain recombines TRBV18 with TRBJ2-5; no clear D gene. The V and J ends lost 3 bases and 5 bases respectively, with 13 bases between them. The CDR3 runs to 14 residues. Germline assignment: CDR1 KGHSH and CDR2 LQKENI. DNA of the CDR3: TGTGCCAGCTCACCGGCCATGGGCACTGAGACCCAGTACTTC. The encoded protein is CASSPAMGTETQYF.

V usage is TRBV3-1 and J usage is TRBJ1-5, with D hard to call. The CDR3 has 13 residues. CDR1 LGHDT and CDR2 YNNKEL come from the germline V gene (reference sequence). V shed 0 bases and J shed 6 bases, with 6 bases lying between them. The CDR3 DNA sequence: TGTGCCAGCAGCCAAGATATCGGTCAGCCCCAGCATTTT. Its translation is CASSQDIGQPQHF. Variable domain in full (rest from reference TRBV3-1 and TRBJ1-5): DTAVSQTPKYLVTQMGNDKSIKCEQNLGHDTMYWYKQDSKKFLKIMFSYNNKELIINETVPNRFSPKSPDKAHLNLHINSLELGDSAVYFCASSQDIGQPQHFGDGTRLSIL.

This chain joins TRBV19 and TRBJ2-1; 9 nucleotides line up with TRBD1. The CDR3 sequence is 13 residues long. V lost 3 bases, J lost 6 bases, and 0 bases stayed unmatched. Germline loops: CDR1 LNHDA, CDR2 SQIVND (reference sequence). The CDR3 nucleotides are TGTGCCAGTAGTATGGACAGGGGCAATGAGCAGTTCTTC. Amino acid sequence: CASSMDRGNEQFF.

The V and J genes are TRBV4-1 and TRBJ1-4; D possibly corresponds to TRBD1 (6 bases). Trimming stripped 5 bases from V and 8 bases from J, with 18 bases between. The CDR3 consists of 15 residues. Germline assignment: CDR1 MGHRA and CDR2 YSYEKL. CDR3 in amino acids: CASSSHGGGGEKLFF. For the CDR3, the DNA is TGCGCCAGCAGCTCCCACGGGGGGGGCGGGGAAAAACTGTTTTTT.

This rearrangement joins TRBV18 to TRBJ1-5, with 7 bases aligning to TRBD1. Germline lookup yields CDR1 KGHSH and CDR2 LQKENI. The CDR3 is 16 amino acids. The J segment lost 3 bases and the V segment lost 3 bases, leaving 8 bases of the junction unmatched. CDR3 nucleotide sequence: TGTGCCAGCTCACCGGACAGGCCGACCTTCAATCAGCCCCAGCATTTT. The encoded protein is CASSPDRPTFNQPQHF.

The genes are TRBV11-2 and TRBJ2-7; the D gene is possibly TRBD1 (6 bases). The CDR3 is 13 residues long. Germline lookup yields CDR1 SGHAT and CDR2 FQNNGV. Trimming left V 8 bases short and J 5 bases short, with 16 bases between. The CDR3 spells CASGKKAGDEQYF. The CDR3 DNA is TGTGCCAGCGGTAAGAAGGCAGGGGACGAGCAGTACTTC. Full variable domain (missing parts from reference TRBV11-2 and TRBJ2-7): EAGVAQSPRYKIIEKRQSVAFWCNPISGHATLYWYQQILGQGPKLLIQFQNNGVVDDSQLPKDRFSAERLKGVDSTLKIQPAKLEDSAVYLCASGKKAGDEQYFGPGTRLTVT.

This clonotype has more than one count but fewer than ten. V and J are TRBV20-1 and TRBJ2-7; 7 bases match TRBD2. This CDR3 comprises 13 residues. V lost 6 bases to trimming and J lost 4 bases; unmatched junction nucleotides: 9. Germline loops: CDR1 DFQATT, CDR2 SNEGSKA (reference sequence). CDR3 residues: CSARGLFPYEQYV. CDR3 coding DNA: TGCAGTGCCCGGGGACTATTTCCGTACGAGCAGTACGTC.

V usage is TRBV29-1 and J usage is TRBJ1-4, with 7 bases matching TRBD1. The CDR3 has 12 residues. Germline CDR1 and CDR2: SQVTM and ANQGSEA. J gave up 2 bases and V 7 bases, and 1 base lay outside the gene matches. CDR3 sequence reads: CSGGQTNEKLFF. As DNA, the CDR3 is TGCAGCGGGGGACAGACTAATGAAAAACTGTTTTTT.

At least ten counts were recorded for this clonotype. The chain has TRBV5-1 and TRBJ2-1; 7 nucleotides line up with TRBD2. Germline V gives CDR1 SGHRS, CDR2 YFSETQ. V lost 0 bases and J lost 6; bases outside the gene matches: 3. The CDR3 is 14 residues long. CDR3: CASSLDTSANEQFF. The CDR3 DNA sequence: TGCGCCAGCAGCTTGGACACTAGCGCCAATGAGCAGTTCTTC. The full variable domain, in which reference TRBV5-1 and TRBJ2-1 provide the parts outside the CDR3, is KAGVTQTPRYLIKTRGQQVTLSCSPISGHRSVSWYQQTPGQGLQFLFEYFSETQRNKGNFPGRFSGRQFSNSRSEMNVSTLELGDSALYLCASSLDTSANEQFFGPGTRLTVL.

V usage is TRBV5-1 and J usage is TRBJ2-5, with a weak D call TRBD1 (7 bases). The V end was cut by 3 bases, the J end by 2 bases, with 17 bases between. The CDR3 sequence is 16 residues long. Per the germline V gene, CDR1 is SGHRS and CDR2 is YFSETQ. Here the CDR3 DNA reads TGCGCCAGCAGCTCCCGGGGGACAGCTTGGCAAGAGACCCAGTACTTC. It encodes CASSSRGTAWQETQYF.

The genes are TRBV6-2 or TRBV6-3 and TRBJ1-1, with TRBD1 as a possible D gene (5 bases). The V and J ends lost 6 bases and 5 bases respectively, with 7 bases between them. CDR3 length: 11 residues. Germline V gene lookup returns CDR1 MNHEY and CDR2 SVGEGT. The CDR3 protein is CASRRQTEAFF. The CDR3, as DNA: TGTGCCAGCAGAAGACAGACTGAAGCTTTCTTT.

This clonotype was counted a few times. The V gene is TRBV20-1, the J gene TRBJ1-1, with D uncertain. V lost 5 bases and J lost 5, with 6 bases in between. CDR1 is DFQATT and CDR2 is SNEGSKA in the germline V gene (reference sequence). The length of the CDR3 is 10 residues. CDR3 amino acids: CSAGRTEAFF. CDR3 DNA: TGCAGTGCTGGGCGGACTGAAGCTTTCTTT.

In its sample, this clonotype was seen many times. The chain uses TRBV29-1 and TRBJ2-1, with D unclear. The V end was cut by 5 bases, the J end by 2 bases, with 16 bases between. Germline V gives CDR1 SQVTM, CDR2 ANQGSEA. The CDR3 totals 15 residues. The CDR3 bases are TGCAGCGTTCCGGTTAAGGGTGGGACCTACAATGAGCAGTTCTTC. Amino acid sequence: CSVPVKGGTYNEQFF.

The chain has TRBV7-9 and TRBJ1-2; unclear D gene. Germline values: CDR1 SEHNR, CDR2 FQNEAQ (reference sequence). The CDR3 length is 13 residues. Trimming left V 2 bases short and J 5 bases short, with 9 bases between. CDR3 sequence: CASSLISGYGYTF. The DNA for the CDR3 is TGTGCCAGCAGCTTAATTTCGGGATATGGCTACACCTTC.

Remarks on this clonotype: The germline gene is not matched at one end of the junction; a read error may be the cause. This rearrangement joins TRBV20-1 to TRBJ1-3; D remains ambiguous. The CDR3 has 15 residues. CDR1 and CDR2 (germline): DFQATT, SNEGSKA (reference sequence). The CDR3 loop is CSASPMGSSRNTIYF. The CDR3 nucleotides are TGCAGTGCTTCACCCATGGGGTCCTCTCGAAACACCATATATTTT.

V gene TRBV28 combines with J gene TRBJ2-7, with 8 bases aligning to TRBD2. CDR1 is MDHEN, CDR2 SYDVKM, per germline. J gave up 3 bases and V 8 bases, and 15 bases lay outside the gene matches. The CDR3 consists of 16 residues. In DNA, the CDR3 is TGTGCCAGCTTCGGGACTAGTACTTTTTCGGGCTACGAGCAGTACGTC. Translating gives CASFGTSTFSGYEQYV.

The CDR3 DNA reads as TGTGCCAGCAGCACCAGGACAGGGTTTGGAAACACCATATATTTT. Residues: CASSTRTGFGNTIYF. The V and J genes are TRBV11-2 and TRBJ1-3, with 8 bases fitting TRBD1. CDR3 length equals 15 residues. With 5 bases clipped from V and 3 bases from J, the junction kept 6 bases outside the gene matches. Germline V lookup: CDR1 SGHAT, CDR2 FQNNGV. The full variable domain, in which reference TRBV11-2 and TRBJ1-3 provide the parts outside the CDR3, is EAGVAQSPRYKIIEKRQSVAFWCNPISGHATLYWYQQILGQGPKLLIQFQNNGVVDDSQLPKDRFSAERLKGVDSTLKIQPAKLEDSAVYLCASSTRTGFGNTIYFGEGSWLTVV.

This chain joins TRBV4-3 and TRBJ2-5, with D perhaps matching TRBD2 (5 bases). CDR1 and CDR2 (germline): LGHNA, YSLEER. The CDR3 has 15 residues. The V and J ends lost 0 bases and 1 base respectively, with 9 bases between them. CDR3 in amino acids: CASSQEARAQETQYF. CDR3 nucleotide sequence: TGCGCCAGCAGCCAAGAGGCGCGGGCCCAAGAGACCCAGTACTTC.

This clonotype was seen only a few times. V is TRBV6-1 and J is TRBJ2-3; D not certain. Germline loops: CDR1 MNHNS, CDR2 SASEGT. V gave up 8 bases and J gave up 3 bases, with 9 bases separating them. The CDR3 is 12 amino acids. CDR3 protein: CASGLATDTQYF. The CDR3 bases are TGTGCCAGCGGATTGGCTACAGATACGCAGTATTTT.

The chain is built from TRBV18 and TRBJ1-2; 7 nucleotides match TRBD1. There are 13 residues in the CDR3. J gave up 5 bases and V 3 bases, and 3 bases lay outside the gene matches. Germline CDR1 and CDR2: KGHSH and LQKENI. The CDR3 DNA follows: TGTGCCAGCTCACCGGACAGGATTTATGGCTACACCTTC. Residues: CASSPDRIYGYTF.

This clonotype has only a few counts. The J gene is TRBJ1-6, the V gene TRBV5-1; 9 nucleotides align to TRBD1. This CDR3 is built from 16 residues. Germline lookup yields CDR1 SGHRS and CDR2 YFSETQ. V dropped 3 bases and J dropped 7; count of bases not matched to a gene: 8. The CDR3 DNA reads as TGCGCCAGCAGCTCGTTGGGACAGGGTAACAATTCACCCCTCCACTTT. This encodes CASSSLGQGNNSPLHF.

The J gene is TRBJ1-1, the V gene TRBV12-3 or TRBV12-4, with 11 bases aligning to TRBD1. CDR3 size: 15 residues. V lost 6 bases to trimming and J lost 4 bases; unmatched junction nucleotides: 7. The CDR3 DNA is TGTGCCAGCAGCAGGACAGGGGGCAGTTCCACTGAAGCTTTCTTT. Translated, it gives CASSRTGGSSTEAFF.

CDR3: CASSRGAGEEKLFF. The DNA of the CDR3 is TGTGCCAGCAGCCGCGGGGCAGGGGAGGAAAAACTGTTTTTT. The V and J genes are TRBV4-2 and TRBJ1-4, with D possibly matching TRBD1 (6 bases). Trimming pared 4 bases from V and 8 bases from J, leaving 14 bases between. The CDR3 sequence is 14 residues long. Germline assignment: CDR1 LGHNA and CDR2 YNFKEQ.

The chain has TRBV14 and TRBJ1-4; no clear D. Trimming removed 4 bases from V and 2 bases from J, with 11 bases in between. The CDR3 is 15 amino acids. CDR1 SGHDN and CDR2 FVKESK come from the germline V gene. This chain's CDR3 is CASSPLASTNEKLFF. The CDR3 DNA reads as TGTGCCAGCAGCCCCTTGGCCAGCACTAATGAAAAACTGTTTTTT.

This clonotype has just a few counts. V usage is TRBV4-3 and J usage is TRBJ1-1; D remains ambiguous. The CDR3 length is 12 residues. The germline gives CDR1 LGHNA, CDR2 YSLEER. Trimming pared 0 bases from V and 8 bases from J, leaving 7 bases between. In DNA, the CDR3 is TGCGCCAGCAGCCAAGACTGGAAGGAAGCTTTCTTT. Translated: CASSQDWKEAFF.